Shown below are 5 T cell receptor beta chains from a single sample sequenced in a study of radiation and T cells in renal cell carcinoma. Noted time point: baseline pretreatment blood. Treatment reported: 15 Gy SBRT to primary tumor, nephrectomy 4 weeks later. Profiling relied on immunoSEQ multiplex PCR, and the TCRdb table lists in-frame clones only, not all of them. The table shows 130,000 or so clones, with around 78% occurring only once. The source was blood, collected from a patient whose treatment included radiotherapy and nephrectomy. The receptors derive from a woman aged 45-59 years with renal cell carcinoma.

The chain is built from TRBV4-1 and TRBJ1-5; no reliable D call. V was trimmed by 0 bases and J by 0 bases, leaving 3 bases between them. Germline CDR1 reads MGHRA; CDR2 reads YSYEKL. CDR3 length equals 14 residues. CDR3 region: CASSQEHSNQPQHF. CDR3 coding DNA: TGCGCCAGCAGCCAAGAGCATAGCAATCAGCCCCAGCATTTT.

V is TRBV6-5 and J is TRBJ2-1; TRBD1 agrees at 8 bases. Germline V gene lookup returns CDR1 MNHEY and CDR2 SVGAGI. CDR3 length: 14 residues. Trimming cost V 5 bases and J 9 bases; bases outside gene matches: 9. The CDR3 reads CASSGTGWHSEQFF. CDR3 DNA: TGTGCCAGCAGTGGGACAGGTTGGCATAGTGAGCAGTTCTTC.

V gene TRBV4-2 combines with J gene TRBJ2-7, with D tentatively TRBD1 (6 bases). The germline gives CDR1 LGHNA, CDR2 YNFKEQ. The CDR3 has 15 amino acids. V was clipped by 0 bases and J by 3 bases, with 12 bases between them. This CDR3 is CASSQERGTNYEQYF. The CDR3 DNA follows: TGTGCCAGCAGCCAAGAAAGGGGGACCAACTACGAGCAGTACTTC.

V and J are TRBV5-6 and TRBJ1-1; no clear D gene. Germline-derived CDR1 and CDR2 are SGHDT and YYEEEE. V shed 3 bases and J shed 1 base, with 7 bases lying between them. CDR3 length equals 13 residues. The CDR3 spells CASSWAGNTEAFF. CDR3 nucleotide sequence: TGTGCCAGCAGCTGGGCGGGGAACACTGAAGCTTTCTTT.

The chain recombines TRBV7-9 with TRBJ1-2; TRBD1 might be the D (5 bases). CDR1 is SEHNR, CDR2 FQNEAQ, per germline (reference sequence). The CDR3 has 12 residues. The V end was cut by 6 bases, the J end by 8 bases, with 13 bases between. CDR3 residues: CASSRGTGGYTF. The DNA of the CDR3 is TGTGCCAGCAGTCGTGGGACGGGCGGCTACACCTTC.